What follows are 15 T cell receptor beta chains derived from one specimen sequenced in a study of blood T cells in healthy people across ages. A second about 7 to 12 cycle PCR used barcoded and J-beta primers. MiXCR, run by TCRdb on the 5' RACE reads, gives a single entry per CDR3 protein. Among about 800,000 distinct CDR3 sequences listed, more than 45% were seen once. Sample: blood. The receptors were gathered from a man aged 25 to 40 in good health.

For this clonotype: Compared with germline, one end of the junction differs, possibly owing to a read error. This CDR3 is CGVGGGGNYGYTF. The CDR3 region has the DNA TGCGGCGTTGGAGGCGGGGGGAACTATGGCTACACCTTC. This chain uses TRBV29-1 with TRBJ1-2; D is perhaps TRBD1 (5 bases). The CDR3 consists of 13 residues. In germline, CDR1 is SQVTM, CDR2 ANQGSEA.

The CDR3 region is CSARAAANTEAFF. CDR3 nucleotides: TGCAGTGCTAGAGCTGCGGCCAACACTGAAGCTTTCTTT. V is TRBV20-1 and J is TRBJ1-1; the D is unclear. CDR1 and CDR2 (germline): DFQATT, SNEGSKA (reference sequence). The CDR3 has 13 residues. Trimming left V 1 base short and J 2 bases short, with 8 bases between.

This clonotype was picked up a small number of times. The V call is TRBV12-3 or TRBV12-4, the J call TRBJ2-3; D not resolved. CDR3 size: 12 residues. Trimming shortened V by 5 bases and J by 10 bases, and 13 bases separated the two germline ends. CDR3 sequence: CASSRPIGAQYF. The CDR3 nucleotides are TGTGCCAGCAGTCGGCCGATCGGCGCGCAGTATTTT.

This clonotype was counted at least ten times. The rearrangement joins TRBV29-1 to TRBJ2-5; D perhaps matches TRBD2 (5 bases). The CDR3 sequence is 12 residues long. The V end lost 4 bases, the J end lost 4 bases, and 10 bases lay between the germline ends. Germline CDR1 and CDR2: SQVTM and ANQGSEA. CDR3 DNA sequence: TGCAGCGTTGGGCCCAGCGGAGAGACCCAGTACTTC. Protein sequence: CSVGPSGETQYF.

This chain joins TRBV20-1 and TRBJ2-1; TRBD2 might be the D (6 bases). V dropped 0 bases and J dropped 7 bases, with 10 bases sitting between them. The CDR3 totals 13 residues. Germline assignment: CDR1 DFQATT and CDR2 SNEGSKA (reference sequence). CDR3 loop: CSARDRAGNEQFF. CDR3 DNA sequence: TGCAGTGCTAGAGACCGGGCGGGGAATGAGCAGTTCTTC.

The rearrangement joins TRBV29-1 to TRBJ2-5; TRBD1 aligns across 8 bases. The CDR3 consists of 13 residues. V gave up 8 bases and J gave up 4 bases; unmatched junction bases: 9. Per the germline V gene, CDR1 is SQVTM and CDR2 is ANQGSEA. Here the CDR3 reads CSSSDRATETQYF. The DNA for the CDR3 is TGCAGCTCATCGGACAGGGCCACAGAGACCCAGTACTTC.

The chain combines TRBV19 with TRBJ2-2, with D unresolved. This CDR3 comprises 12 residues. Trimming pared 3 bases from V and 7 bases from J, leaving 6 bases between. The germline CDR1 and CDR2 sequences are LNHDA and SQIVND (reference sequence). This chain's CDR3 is CASSILDGELFF. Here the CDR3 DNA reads TGTGCCAGTAGTATTTTAGACGGGGAGCTGTTTTTT.

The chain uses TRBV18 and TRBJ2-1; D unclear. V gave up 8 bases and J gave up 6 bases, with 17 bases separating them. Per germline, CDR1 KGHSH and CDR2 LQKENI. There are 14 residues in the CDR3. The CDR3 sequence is CASGEDLHLNEQFF. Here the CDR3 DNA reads TGTGCCAGCGGGGAAGACTTGCATCTCAATGAGCAGTTCTTC. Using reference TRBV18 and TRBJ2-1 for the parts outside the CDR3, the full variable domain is NAGVMQNPRHLVRRRGQEARLRCSPMKGHSHVYWYRQLPEEGLKFMVYLQKENIIDESGMPKERFSAEFPKEGPSILRIQQVVRGDSAAYFCASGEDLHLNEQFFGPGTRLTVL.

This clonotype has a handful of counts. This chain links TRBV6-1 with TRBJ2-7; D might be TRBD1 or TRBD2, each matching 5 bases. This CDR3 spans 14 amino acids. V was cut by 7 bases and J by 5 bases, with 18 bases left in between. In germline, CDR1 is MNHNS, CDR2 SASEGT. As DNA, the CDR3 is TGTGCCAGCATGAGGGGCCAGCGAGCTGACGAGCAGTACTTC. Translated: CASMRGQRADEQYF.

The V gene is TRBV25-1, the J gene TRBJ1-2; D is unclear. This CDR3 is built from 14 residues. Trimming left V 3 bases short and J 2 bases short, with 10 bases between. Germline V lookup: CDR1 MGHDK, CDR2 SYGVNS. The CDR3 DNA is TGTGCCAGCAGTGATTCGGGGAGGAACTATGGCTACACCTTC. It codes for CASSDSGRNYGYTF.

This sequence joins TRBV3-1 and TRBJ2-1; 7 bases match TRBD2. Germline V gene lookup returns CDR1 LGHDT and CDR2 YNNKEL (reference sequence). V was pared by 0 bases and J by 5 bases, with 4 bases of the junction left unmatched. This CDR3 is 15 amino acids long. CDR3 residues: CASSQDGRINNEQFF. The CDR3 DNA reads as TGTGCCAGCAGCCAAGACGGGAGGATAAACAATGAGCAGTTCTTC.

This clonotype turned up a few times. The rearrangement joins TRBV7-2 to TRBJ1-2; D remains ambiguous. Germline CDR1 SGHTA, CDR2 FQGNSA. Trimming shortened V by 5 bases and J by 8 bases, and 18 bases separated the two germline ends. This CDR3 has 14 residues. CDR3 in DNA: TGTGCCAGCAGCCTAGGAGGGCCTAGTGGGGGCTACACCTTC. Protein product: CASSLGGPSGGYTF.

CDR3 nucleotides: TGTGCCAGCAGCTCGGGACAGCTACTGAAGCCCCAGCATTTT. This gives the protein CASSSGQLLKPQHF. This sequence joins TRBV7-9 and TRBJ1-5; TRBD1 aligns across 7 bases. V was clipped by 4 bases and J by 8 bases; unmatched bases: 8. Germline assignment: CDR1 SEHNR and CDR2 FQNEAQ (reference sequence). The CDR3 contains 14 residues.

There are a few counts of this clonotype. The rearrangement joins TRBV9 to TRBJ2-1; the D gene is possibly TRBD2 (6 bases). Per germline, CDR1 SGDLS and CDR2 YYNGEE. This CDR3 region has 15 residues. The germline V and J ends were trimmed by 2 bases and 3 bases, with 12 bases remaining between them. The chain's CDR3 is CASSVEGGYYNEQFF. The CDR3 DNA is TGTGCCAGCAGCGTGGAGGGAGGCTACTACAATGAGCAGTTCTTC.

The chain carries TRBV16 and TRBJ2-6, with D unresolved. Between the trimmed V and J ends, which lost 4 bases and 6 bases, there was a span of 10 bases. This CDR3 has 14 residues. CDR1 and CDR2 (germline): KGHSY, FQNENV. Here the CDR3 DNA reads TGTGCCAGCAGCCCCCATGCAGAGGCCAACGTCCTGACTTTC. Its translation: CASSPHAEANVLTF.